The 5 T cell receptor beta chains listed next were all sequenced from one sample in a study of T-cell memory formation after mild COVID-19. Each CDR3 protein gets one entry after TCRdb re-called the 5' RACE reads with MiXCR. The sample shows roughly 610,000 distinct CDR3 sequences, roughly 17% of them seen only once. Sequenced material: PBMCs or a T cell subset sorted from them (not recorded which). The receptors come from an adult woman who had mild COVID-19 (a few samples of this study predate the infection). Cell type and time point are not known.

This clonotype was counted between two and nine times. This chain links TRBV20-1 with TRBJ2-5; D unresolved. Germline CDR1 is DFQATT and CDR2 is SNEGSKA (reference sequence). V was clipped by 1 base and J by 3 bases, with 12 bases between them. The CDR3 runs to 14 residues. CDR3: CSARVGRKEETQYF. DNA of the CDR3: TGCAGTGCTAGAGTAGGAAGGAAGGAAGAGACCCAGTACTTC.

The gene calls are TRBV7-2 and TRBJ2-7, with D perhaps matching TRBD1 (6 bases). The CDR3 extends over 15 amino acids. Trimming pared 4 bases from V and 0 bases from J, leaving 13 bases between. The germline gives CDR1 SGHTA, CDR2 FQGNSA. In DNA, the CDR3 is TGTGCCAGCAGCTCAGGGACAAGGAGCTCCTACGAGCAGTACTTC. Amino acids: CASSSGTRSSYEQYF.

The chain is built from TRBV9 and TRBJ2-3; TRBD1 matches at 7 bases. In germline, CDR1 is SGDLS, CDR2 YYNGEE. With V trimmed by 3 bases and J by 2 bases, 9 bases remained unmatched. This CDR3 has 16 residues. This chain's CDR3 is CASSEETGPHTDTQYF. In DNA, the CDR3 is TGTGCCAGCAGCGAAGAGACAGGGCCTCACACAGATACGCAGTATTTT.

This rearrangement joins TRBV5-1 to TRBJ2-3; 12 bases are shared with TRBD2. The V gene's germline CDR1 is SGHRS and CDR2 YFSETQ. The V and J ends lost 2 bases and 5 bases, in that order; junction bases with no gene match: 9. CDR3 size: 17 residues. As DNA, the CDR3 is TGCGCCAGCAGCTTAGGACTAGCGGGGCGGTCCCGAGATACGCAGTATTTT. This sequence encodes CASSLGLAGRSRDTQYF.

The chain is built from TRBV4-2 and TRBJ1-2; D unclear. V was clipped by 0 bases and J by 7 bases, with 6 bases between them. Looked up from germline, CDR1 is LGHNA and CDR2 is YNFKEQ. CDR3 length equals 12 residues. Written as DNA, the CDR3 is TGTGCCAGCAGCCAAGAGGGCAGTGGCTACACCTTC. Translating gives CASSQEGSGYTF.